The sequence of this T cell receptor (beta chain) was determined in a study of PD-1 blockade in classical Hodgkin lymphoma. Study conclusions and caveats: Relative to healthy donors, newly diagnosed patients reportedly had lower baseline TCR diversity, which was reported as lower still in relapsed/refractory patients. Only CD4+ TCR diversity, not CD8+, had risen significantly by C4D1. Partial responders and progressors had significantly lower baseline TCR diversity.

The time point was: cycle 4 day 1 (C4D1), after 5 to 7 weeks of nivolumab. Following autologous stem cell transplantation, relapse occurred in every patient, and exposure to brentuximab vedotin varied. With magnetic negative selection, CD4+ T cells were purified from PBMCs that had been thawed. In regard to this clone: Antigen specificity is unknown.

Per the germline V gene, CDR1 is MNHNS and CDR2 is SASEGT. Trimming cost V 6 bases and J 0 bases; bases outside gene matches: 5. This CDR3 spans 15 amino acids. This table comes from immunoSEQ multiplex PCR, and its TCRdb copy is limited to in-frame clones, with some not included. The sample holds approximately 31,000 clones; roughly four fifths are singletons and the top ten take roughly 0.75%. This receptor was identified in a human donor with classical Hodgkin lymphoma. The V call is TRBV6-1, the J call TRBJ2-7; TRBD1 matches 10 bases. The sequences come from CD4+ T cells from blood, collected before the fourth cycle of nivolumab. For the CDR3, the DNA is TGTGCCAGCAGGACGGACAGGGGGAGCTCCTACGAGCAGTACTTC. This encodes CASRTDRGSSYEQYF.